These 26 T cell receptor beta chains came from one sample sequenced in a study of cytomegalovirus exposure and HLA in healthy donors. Vbeta (60) and Jbeta (13) primers were used in the PCR. Clones were read by immunoSEQ multiplex PCR, and TCRdb kept only the in-frame ones, dropping some. Of around 210,000 clones in the sample, more than 75% were seen once. What was sequenced was PBMCs. All receptors derive from a girl aged 2-10 years in good health and CMV-seronegative.

CDR3 sequence: CASSVTGGAWDTQYF. The CDR3 DNA sequence: TGCGCCAGCAGCGTCACAGGGGGCGCTTGGGATACGCAGTATTTT. This chain connects TRBV5-1 to TRBJ2-3; 9 bases fit TRBD1. Germline lookup yields CDR1 SGHRS and CDR2 YFSETQ. The CDR3 has 15 residues. Trimming at V came to 4 bases and at J to 6 bases, leaving 9 bases not matched to a gene.

This chain joins TRBV7-6 and TRBJ2-3, with D possibly matching TRBD1 (6 bases). The CDR3 totals 16 residues. V lost 3 bases and J 0 bases, leaving 13 bases between the germline ends. From germline, CDR1 is SGHVS and CDR2 FNYEAQ. This chain's CDR3 is CASSFSTGTSTDTQYF. The CDR3 DNA reads TGTGCCAGCAGCTTCTCGACAGGAACTAGCACAGATACGCAGTATTTT.

This clone was found once. The V gene is TRBV11-2, the J gene TRBJ2-1, with a weak D call TRBD2 (5 bases). V lost 0 bases and J 9 bases, leaving 9 bases between the germline ends. CDR1 is SGHAT, CDR2 FQNNGV, per germline. CDR3 length equals 13 residues. CDR3 DNA sequence: TGTGCCAGCAGCTTAGAACTAGTTTTTGAGCAGTTCTTC. Protein: CASSLELVFEQFF.

The gene calls are TRBV18 and TRBJ2-1, with TRBD2 identical over 8 bases. CDR1 is KGHSH and CDR2 is LQKENI in the germline V gene. V shed 1 base, J shed 5 bases, and the junction held 1 base outside the gene matches. The length of the CDR3 is 14 residues. CDR3 in DNA: TGTGCCAGCTCACCACTGCGGGAGGACAATGAGCAGTTCTTC. It translates to CASSPLREDNEQFF.

This sequence joins TRBV4-1 and TRBJ2-7; the match to TRBD1 covers 7 bases. Germline values: CDR1 MGHRA, CDR2 YSYEKL. Trimming removed 0 bases from V and 0 bases from J; junction bases left unmatched: 11. There are 18 residues in the CDR3. Here the CDR3 reads CASSQDWSPTGSSYEQYF. In DNA form, the CDR3 reads TGCGCCAGCAGCCAAGATTGGTCCCCGACAGGGAGCTCCTACGAGCAGTACTTC.

The rearrangement joins TRBV6-4 to TRBJ2-1, with TRBD2 matching 14 bases. Germline values: CDR1 MRHNA, CDR2 SNTAGT. This CDR3 has 16 amino acids. V lost 5 bases to trimming and J lost 8 bases; unmatched junction nucleotides: 8. The CDR3 coding sequence is TGTGCCAGCAGTAAGACTAGCGGGGGGGCCGCGGATGAGCAGTTCTTC. Its translation is CASSKTSGGAADEQFF.

V is TRBV20-1 and J is TRBJ1-1, with D maybe TRBD1 (6 bases). This CDR3 region has 11 residues. In germline, CDR1 is DFQATT, CDR2 SNEGSKA (reference sequence). The V end was cut by 5 bases, the J end by 5 bases, with 9 bases between. CDR3 sequence (DNA): TGCAGTGCTCACAGGGTTACTGAAGCTTTCTTT. This gives the protein CSAHRVTEAFF.

DNA for the CDR3: TGTGCCAGCAGTTTCGGGGACAGGGTGGGGGGCTACACCTTC. It codes for CASSFGDRVGGYTF. This rearrangement joins TRBV27 to TRBJ1-2; 9 bases fit TRBD1. The V gene end was trimmed by 3 bases and the J gene end by 8 bases; junction bases not matched to a gene: 7. This CDR3 comprises 14 residues. Looked up from germline, CDR1 is MNHEY and CDR2 is SMNVEV (reference sequence).

This clone was seen once. The V and J genes are TRBV6-5 and TRBJ1-6; D gene unclear. The germline V gene has CDR1 MNHEY and CDR2 SVGAGI. V lost 5 bases and J 10 bases, leaving 9 bases between the germline ends. There are 12 residues in the CDR3. Here the CDR3 reads CASSEIRSPLHF. The CDR3 DNA reads as TGTGCCAGCAGTGAAATCAGGTCACCCCTCCACTTT.

V gene TRBV7-6 combines with J gene TRBJ1-4; D is possibly TRBD1 (6 bases). Trimming removed 5 bases from V and 2 bases from J, with 12 bases in between. The CDR3 is made up of 15 amino acids. Germline CDR1 SGHVS, CDR2 FNYEAQ. CDR3 sequence reads: CASSRTGSTNEKLFF. The CDR3 DNA reads TGTGCCAGCAGCCGTACAGGGTCGACTAATGAAAAACTGTTTTTT.

The CDR3 DNA is TGTGCCAGCTCACTAAAGACAGGGGAAAACATTCAGTACTTC. This sequence encodes CASSLKTGENIQYF. The gene calls are TRBV18 and TRBJ2-4, with TRBD1 identical over 8 bases. The CDR3 length is 14 residues. With 4 bases clipped from V and 5 bases from J, the junction kept 4 bases outside the gene matches. From germline, CDR1 is KGHSH and CDR2 LQKENI.

J is TRBJ1-6 and V is TRBV5-6; 8 bases align to TRBD1. Germline CDR1 reads SGHDT; CDR2 reads YYEEEE. V shed 0 bases, J shed 8 bases, and the junction held 7 bases outside the gene matches. CDR3 size: 16 residues. The CDR3 region is CASSLVAGGAYSPLHF. CDR3 DNA sequence: TGTGCCAGCAGCTTGGTCGCAGGGGGCGCCTATTCACCCCTCCACTTT.

This clone occurred once. The junction and the germline gene differ at one end; a read error may be behind it. The chain carries TRBV7-9 and TRBJ1-1; 8 nucleotides match TRBD1. Germline V gene lookup returns CDR1 SEHNR and CDR2 FQNEAQ (reference sequence). There are 18 residues in the CDR3. The CDR3 nucleotides are TGTTCCAGCAGCCGGAGCTCAGGGGGCGGTAAAAGGAACACTGAAGCTTTCTTT. This codes for CSSSRSSGGGKRNTEAFF.

As to this clone: One junction end disagrees with the germline gene, perhaps due to a read error. CDR3 DNA sequence: TGTTCCAGCAGCCGGGGGGCGGGCTCCTACGAGCAGTACTTC. This gives the protein CSSSRGAGSYEQYF. V is TRBV7-9 and J is TRBJ2-7; a weak D match, TRBD2 (7 bases). The CDR3 has 14 amino acids. CDR1 and CDR2 (germline): SEHNR, FQNEAQ (reference sequence).

The chain couples TRBV2 to TRBJ2-1; 11 nucleotides match TRBD2. The V and J ends lost 8 bases and 3 bases, in that order; junction bases with no gene match: 3. The CDR3 covers 14 residues. Germline V gene sequence: CDR1 SNHLY, CDR2 FYNNEI. The CDR3 reads CASPGLADYNEQFF. The CDR3 DNA follows: TGTGCCAGCCCGGGACTAGCGGACTACAATGAGCAGTTCTTC. The full variable domain, rest sourced from reference TRBV2 and TRBJ2-1, is EPEVTQTPSHQVTQMGQEVILRCVPISNHLYFYWYRQILGQKVEFLVSFYNNEISEKSEIFDDQFSVERPDGSNFTLKIRSTKLEDSAMYFCASPGLADYNEQFFGPGTRLTVL.

The rearrangement joins TRBV6-5 to TRBJ1-3; D is unresolved. The CDR3 is made up of 15 amino acids. The V end was cut by 6 bases, the J end by 2 bases, with 14 bases between. CDR1 is MNHEY and CDR2 is SVGAGI in the germline V gene. The CDR3, as DNA: TGTGCCAGCAGCGTAGACCGGAGACCTGGAAACACCATATATTTT. Its translation: CASSVDRRPGNTIYF.

This chain joins TRBV25-1 and TRBJ1-5; tentatively, D is TRBD1 (5 bases). V was pared by 2 bases and J by 3 bases, with 11 bases between. The CDR3 length is 15 residues. Germline V gene data show CDR1 as MGHDK and CDR2 as SYGVNS. The CDR3 loop is CASSETGIDNQPQHF. CDR3 in DNA: TGTGCCAGCAGTGAAACAGGAATCGACAATCAGCCCCAGCATTTT.

The J gene is TRBJ2-2, the V gene TRBV27; D is uncertain. The CDR3 totals 12 residues. The ends were cut back, 6 bases at V and 6 bases at J, with 8 bases in the middle. Germline V gene lookup returns CDR1 MNHEY and CDR2 SMNVEV (reference sequence). The CDR3 DNA follows: TGTGCCAGCAGGCCCTACGCCGGGGAGCTGTTTTTT. As protein: CASRPYAGELFF.

The gene calls are TRBV9 and TRBJ2-5, with 7 bases identical to TRBD2. This CDR3 is 15 amino acids long. Germline lookup yields CDR1 SGDLS and CDR2 YYNGEE. V was pared by 0 bases and J by 2 bases, with 4 bases of the junction left unmatched. The CDR3 bases are TGTGCCAGCAGCGTAGAAGCGGGGTGGCAAGAGACCCAGTACTTC. This translates into CASSVEAGWQETQYF.

The count of this clone is one. V and J are TRBV29-1 and TRBJ2-3; 11 nucleotides agree with TRBD1. The CDR3 is made up of 14 amino acids. CDR1 is SQVTM and CDR2 is ANQGSEA in the germline V gene. Trimming cost V 8 bases and J 2 bases; bases outside gene matches: 6. The CDR3: CSPGQGAHTDTQYF. CDR3 DNA sequence: TGCAGCCCAGGACAGGGGGCGCACACAGATACGCAGTATTTT.

This chain connects TRBV7-8 to TRBJ1-2, with D maybe TRBD1 (6 bases). This CDR3 is 13 amino acids long. Germline lookup yields CDR1 SGHVS and CDR2 FQNEAQ. Trimming pared 2 bases from V and 5 bases from J, leaving 9 bases between. The CDR3 DNA is TGTGCCAGCAGCTTACAGGGGCTTTATGGCTACACCTTC. Its translation is CASSLQGLYGYTF.

The CDR3 region is CASSDRTVKSSGANVLTF. CDR3 nucleotide sequence: TGTGCCAGCAGTGACCGGACAGTCAAAAGCTCTGGGGCCAACGTCCTGACTTTC. The chain joins TRBV6-1 to TRBJ2-6, with TRBD1 as a possible D gene (6 bases). V lost 3 bases, J lost 0 bases, and 15 bases lay in between. This CDR3 is 18 amino acids long. The germline V gene has CDR1 MNHNS and CDR2 SASEGT.

Comments on this clone: Compared with germline, one end of the junction differs, possibly owing to a read error. V gene TRBV11-2 combines with J gene TRBJ2-3; maybe TRBD2 (5 bases). The CDR3 is 14 amino acids. Germline CDR1 reads SGHAT; CDR2 reads FQNNGV. CDR3 amino acids: CASSLLEGVDMQYF. The CDR3 DNA reads TGTGCCAGCAGCTTACTAGAGGGAGTGGATATGCAGTATTTT. Full variable domain (remainder filled in from reference TRBV11-2 and TRBJ2-3): EAGVAQSPRYKIIEKRQSVAFWCNPISGHATLYWYQQILGQGPKLLIQFQNNGVVDDSQLPKDRFSAERLKGVDSTLKIQPAKLEDSAVYLCASSLLEGVDMQYFGPGTRLTVL.

This clone has a single count. The rearrangement links TRBV10-2 to TRBJ2-7; TRBD2 agrees at 7 bases. J was trimmed by 6 bases and V by 2 bases; bases with no gene match: 1. The CDR3 runs 12 residues. Germline assignment: CDR1 WSHSY and CDR2 SAAADI. In DNA, the CDR3 is TGCGCCAGCAGTGAGGGGAGGGGCGAGCAGTACTTC. As protein: CASSEGRGEQYF.

This clone was picked up one time. The rearrangement uses TRBV5-1 and TRBJ2-7; 7 bases line up with TRBD2. The CDR3 has 16 residues. Germline V gene lookup returns CDR1 SGHRS and CDR2 YFSETQ. V gave up 0 bases and J gave up 3 bases; unmatched junction bases: 9. Here the CDR3 reads CASSLAKVGGFYEQYF. CDR3 DNA: TGCGCCAGCAGCTTGGCCAAAGTGGGGGGGTTCTACGAGCAGTACTTC.

The chain employs TRBV11-2 and TRBJ2-5; D call uncertain. CDR1 is SGHAT and CDR2 is FQNNGV in the germline V gene. CDR3 length: 19 amino acids. V gave up 5 bases and J gave up 4 bases, with 29 bases separating them. CDR3: CASSQRPRHGLRRRETQYF. The CDR3 nucleotides are TGTGCCAGCAGCCAACGTCCGAGACATGGCTTGCGTCGACGAGAGACCCAGTACTTC.